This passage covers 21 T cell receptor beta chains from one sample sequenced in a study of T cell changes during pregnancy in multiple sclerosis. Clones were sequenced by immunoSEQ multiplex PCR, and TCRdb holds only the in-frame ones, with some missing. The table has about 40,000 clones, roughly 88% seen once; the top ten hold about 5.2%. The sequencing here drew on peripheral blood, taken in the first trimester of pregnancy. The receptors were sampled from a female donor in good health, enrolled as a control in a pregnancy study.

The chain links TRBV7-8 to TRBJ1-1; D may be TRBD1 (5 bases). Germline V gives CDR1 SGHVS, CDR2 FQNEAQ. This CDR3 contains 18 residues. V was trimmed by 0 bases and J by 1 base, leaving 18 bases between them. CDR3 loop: CASSLAALPGLKNTEAFF. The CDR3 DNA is TGTGCCAGCAGCTTAGCGGCCTTACCGGGACTCAAGAACACTGAAGCTTTCTTT.

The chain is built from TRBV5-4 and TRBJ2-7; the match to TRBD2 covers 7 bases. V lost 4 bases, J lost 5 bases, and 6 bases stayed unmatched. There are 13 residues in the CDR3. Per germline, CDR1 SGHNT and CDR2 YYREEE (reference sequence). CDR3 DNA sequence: TGTGCCAGCAGCCGAACGACTAGCAACGAGCAGTACTTC. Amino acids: CASSRTTSNEQYF.

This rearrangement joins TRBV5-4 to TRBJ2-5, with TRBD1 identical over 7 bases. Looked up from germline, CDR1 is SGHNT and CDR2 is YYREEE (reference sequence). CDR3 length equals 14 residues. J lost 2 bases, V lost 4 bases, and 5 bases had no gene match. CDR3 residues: CASSTGQAQETQYF. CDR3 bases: TGTGCCAGCAGCACCGGACAGGCACAAGAGACCCAGTACTTC. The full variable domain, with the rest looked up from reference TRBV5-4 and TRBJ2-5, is ETGVTQSPTHLIKTRGQQVTLRCSSQSGHNTVSWYQQALGQGPQFIFQYYREEENGRGNFPPRFSGLQFPNYSSELNVNALELDDSALYLCASSTGQAQETQYFGPGTRLLVL.

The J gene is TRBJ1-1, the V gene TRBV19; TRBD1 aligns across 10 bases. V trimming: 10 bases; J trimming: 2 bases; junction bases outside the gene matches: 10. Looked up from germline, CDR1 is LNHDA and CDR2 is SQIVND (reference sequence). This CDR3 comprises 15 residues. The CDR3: CATLWDRGRNTEAFF. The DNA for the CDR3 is TGTGCCACCCTTTGGGACAGGGGAAGAAACACTGAAGCTTTCTTT.

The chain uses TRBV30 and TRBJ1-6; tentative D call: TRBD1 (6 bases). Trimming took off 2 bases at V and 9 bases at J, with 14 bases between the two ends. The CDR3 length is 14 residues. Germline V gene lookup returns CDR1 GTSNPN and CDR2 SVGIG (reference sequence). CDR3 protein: CAWSFGRGASPLHF. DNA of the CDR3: TGTGCCTGGAGTTTTGGCAGGGGAGCTTCACCCCTCCACTTT.

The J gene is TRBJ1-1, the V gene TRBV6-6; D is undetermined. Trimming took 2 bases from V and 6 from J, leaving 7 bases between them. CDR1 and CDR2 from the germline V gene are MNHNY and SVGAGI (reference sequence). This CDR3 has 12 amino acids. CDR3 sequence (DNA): TGTGCCAGCAGTTACGTCGGGGCTGAAGCTTTCTTT. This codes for CASSYVGAEAFF.

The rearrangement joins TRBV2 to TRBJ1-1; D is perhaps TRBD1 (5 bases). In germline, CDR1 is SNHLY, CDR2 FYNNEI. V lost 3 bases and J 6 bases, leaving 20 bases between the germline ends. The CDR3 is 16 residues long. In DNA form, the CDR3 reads TGTGCCAGCAGTGAGGATTCCCCTAGGAGGGACGCTGAAGCTTTCTTT. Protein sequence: CASSEDSPRRDAEAFF.

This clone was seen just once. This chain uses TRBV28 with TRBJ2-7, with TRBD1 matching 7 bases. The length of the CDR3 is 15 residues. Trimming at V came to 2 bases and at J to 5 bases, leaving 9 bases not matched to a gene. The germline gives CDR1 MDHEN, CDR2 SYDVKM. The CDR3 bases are TGTGCCAGCAGTTTAATAAGGGGGCGCATGGACGAGCAGTACTTC. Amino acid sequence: CASSLIRGRMDEQYF.

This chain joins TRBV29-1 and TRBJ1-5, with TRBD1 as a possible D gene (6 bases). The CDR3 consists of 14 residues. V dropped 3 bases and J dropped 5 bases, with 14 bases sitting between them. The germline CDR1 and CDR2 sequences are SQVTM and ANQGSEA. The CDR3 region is CSVDTGKDDQPQHF. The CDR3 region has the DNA TGCAGCGTTGACACAGGGAAGGATGATCAGCCCCAGCATTTT.

CDR3 bases: TGCGCCAGCAGCTTGGTTGTGGGAGTCGAAGAGACCCAGTACTTC. Translation gives CASSLVVGVEETQYF. V and J are TRBV5-1 and TRBJ2-5, with a weak D call TRBD2 (5 bases). The CDR3 spans 15 residues. Deletions cut 0 bases from V and 3 bases from J, with 12 bases between. Germline V CDR1 and CDR2: SGHRS, YFSETQ.

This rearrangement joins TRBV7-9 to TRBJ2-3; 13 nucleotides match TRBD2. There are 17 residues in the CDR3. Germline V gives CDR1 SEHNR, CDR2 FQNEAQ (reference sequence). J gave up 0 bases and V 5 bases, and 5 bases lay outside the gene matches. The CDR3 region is CASSQTSGGASTDTQYF. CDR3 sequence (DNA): TGTGCCAGCAGCCAAACTAGCGGGGGGGCTAGCACAGATACGCAGTATTTT.

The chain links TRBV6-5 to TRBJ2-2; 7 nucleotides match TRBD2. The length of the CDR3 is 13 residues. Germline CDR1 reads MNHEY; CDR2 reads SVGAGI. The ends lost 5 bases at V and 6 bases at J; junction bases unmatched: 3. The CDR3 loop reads CASSTSESGELFF. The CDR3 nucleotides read TGTGCCAGCAGTACTAGCGAGTCCGGGGAGCTGTTTTTT.

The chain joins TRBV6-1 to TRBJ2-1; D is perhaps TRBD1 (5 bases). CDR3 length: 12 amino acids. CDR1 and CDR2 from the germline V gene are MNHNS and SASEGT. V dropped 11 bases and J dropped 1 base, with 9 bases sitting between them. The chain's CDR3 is CAGTGSYNEQFF. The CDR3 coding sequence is TGTGCCGGCACAGGTTCCTACAATGAGCAGTTCTTC.

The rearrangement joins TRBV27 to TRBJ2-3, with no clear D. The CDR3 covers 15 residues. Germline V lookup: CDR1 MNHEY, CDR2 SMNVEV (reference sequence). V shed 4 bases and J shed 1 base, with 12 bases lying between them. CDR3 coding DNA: TGTGCCAGCAGTTCCCGACTCTTGGGCACAGATACGCAGTATTTT. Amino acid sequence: CASSSRLLGTDTQYF.

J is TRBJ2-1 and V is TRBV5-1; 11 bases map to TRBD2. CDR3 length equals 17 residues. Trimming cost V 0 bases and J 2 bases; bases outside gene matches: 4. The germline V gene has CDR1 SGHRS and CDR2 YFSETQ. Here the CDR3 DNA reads TGCGCCAGCAGCTTGGCCGGTAGCGGGAGGGCCTACAATGAGCAGTTCTTC. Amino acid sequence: CASSLAGSGRAYNEQFF.

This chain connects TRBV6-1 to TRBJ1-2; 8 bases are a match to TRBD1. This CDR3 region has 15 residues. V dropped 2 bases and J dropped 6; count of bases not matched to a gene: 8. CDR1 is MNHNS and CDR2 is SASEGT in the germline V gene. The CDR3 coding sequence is TGTGCCAGCAGTGAACCCGGACAGGGCACCCATGGCTACACCTTC. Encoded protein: CASSEPGQGTHGYTF.

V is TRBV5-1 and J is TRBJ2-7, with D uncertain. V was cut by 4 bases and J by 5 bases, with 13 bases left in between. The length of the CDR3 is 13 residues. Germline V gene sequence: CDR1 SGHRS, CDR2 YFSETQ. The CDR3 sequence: CASSILSLNEQYF. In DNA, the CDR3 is TGCGCCAGCAGCATCCTAAGTTTGAACGAGCAGTACTTC. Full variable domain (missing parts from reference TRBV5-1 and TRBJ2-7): KAGVTQTPRYLIKTRGQQVTLSCSPISGHRSVSWYQQTPGQGLQFLFEYFSETQRNKGNFPGRFSGRQFSNSRSEMNVSTLELGDSALYLCASSILSLNEQYFGPGTRLTVT.

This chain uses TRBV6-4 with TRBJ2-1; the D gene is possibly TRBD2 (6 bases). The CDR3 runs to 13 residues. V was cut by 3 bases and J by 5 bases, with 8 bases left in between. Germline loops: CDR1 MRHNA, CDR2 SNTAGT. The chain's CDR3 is CASSEEGHNEQFF. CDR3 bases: TGTGCCAGCAGTGAGGAGGGCCACAATGAGCAGTTCTTC.

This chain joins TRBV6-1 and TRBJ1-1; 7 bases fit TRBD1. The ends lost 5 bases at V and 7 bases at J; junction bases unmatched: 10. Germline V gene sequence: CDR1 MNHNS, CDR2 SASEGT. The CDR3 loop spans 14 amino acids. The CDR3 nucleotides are TGTGCCAGCAGTCCCCGGCAGGGGGGCGGTGAAGCTTTCTTT. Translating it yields CASSPRQGGGEAFF.

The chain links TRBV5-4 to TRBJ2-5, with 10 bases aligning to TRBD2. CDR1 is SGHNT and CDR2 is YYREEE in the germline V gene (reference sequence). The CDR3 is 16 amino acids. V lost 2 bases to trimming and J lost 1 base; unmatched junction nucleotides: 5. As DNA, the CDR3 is TGTGCCAGCAGCTTACGGACTAGCGGTATCCAAGAGACCCAGTACTTC. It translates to CASSLRTSGIQETQYF.

Here the CDR3 DNA reads TGCGCCAGCAGCTTCCTTGGCAGGCTAGCGACAGATACGCAGTATTTT. Protein product: CASSFLGRLATDTQYF. V gene TRBV5-1 combines with J gene TRBJ2-3; D possibly corresponds to TRBD2 (6 bases). The V gene lost 2 bases and the J gene lost 3 bases, with 16 bases spanning the gap. The CDR3 totals 16 residues. Germline CDR1 SGHRS, CDR2 YFSETQ. Filled out from reference TRBV5-1 and TRBJ2-3, the complete variable domain reads KAGVTQTPRYLIKTRGQQVTLSCSPISGHRSVSWYQQTPGQGLQFLFEYFSETQRNKGNFPGRFSGRQFSNSRSEMNVSTLELGDSALYLCASSFLGRLATDTQYFGPGTRLTVL.